This is a list of T cell receptor beta chains from one sample in a study of blood T cell repertoires in COVID-19. Clones were read by immunoSEQ multiplex PCR, and TCRdb kept only the in-frame ones, dropping some. The table has roughly 200,000 clones, around nine tenths seen once; the top ten hold about 1.6%. Specimen: peripheral blood. These receptors were obtained from a man aged 18 to 30 with active or convalescent COVID-19. Both conserved end residues are part of each CDR3. Each record gives: J gene, D gene, V gene, clone size, CDR3 protein, CDR3 DNA. A D gene is named only where the DNA matches it firmly. Clone size appears in some rows only: once, few, many, or a class for an expanded clone.

J gene: TRBJ1-2; D gene: TRBD1; V gene: TRBV7-8; clone size: -; CDR3 protein: CASNRRGSGYTF; CDR3 DNA: TGTGCCAGCAACCGCAGGGGGAGCGGCTACACCTTC
J gene: TRBJ1-1; D gene: TRBD1; V gene: TRBV30; clone size: -; CDR3 protein: CAWSVPGYRGNTEAFF; CDR3 DNA: TGTGCCTGGAGTGTACCTGGCTACAGGGGGAACACTGAAGCTTTCTTT
J gene: TRBJ1-1; D gene: -; V gene: TRBV5-4; clone size: -; CDR3 protein: CASHEDRNTEAFF; CDR3 DNA: TGTGCCAGTCACGAAGACAGGAACACTGAAGCTTTCTTT
J gene: TRBJ2-3; D gene: TRBD1; V gene: TRBV29-1; clone size: -; CDR3 protein: CSVTGGETDTQYF; CDR3 DNA: TGCAGCGTGACAGGGGGCGAGACAGATACGCAGTATTTT
J gene: TRBJ1-3; D gene: -; V gene: TRBV19; clone size: -; CDR3 protein: CASSRSQVVGGNTIYF; CDR3 DNA: TGTGCCAGTAGTAGATCCCAGGTCGTAGGTGGAAACACCATATATTTT
J gene: TRBJ1-1; D gene: -; V gene: TRBV28; clone size: -; CDR3 protein: CASSLPSHPNTEAFF; CDR3 DNA: TGTGCCAGCAGTTTGCCAAGCCACCCGAACACTGAAGCTTTCTTT
J gene: TRBJ2-5; D gene: -; V gene: TRBV11-3; clone size: -; CDR3 protein: CASSLGGNQETQYF; CDR3 DNA: TGTGCCAGCAGCTTAGGCGGGAATCAAGAGACCCAGTACTTC
J gene: TRBJ1-1; D gene: TRBD1; V gene: TRBV28; clone size: -; CDR3 protein: CASRTGGENTEAFF; CDR3 DNA: TGTGCCAGCCGAACAGGGGGGGAGAACACTGAAGCTTTCTTT
J gene: TRBJ1-2; D gene: -; V gene: TRBV5-5; clone size: -; CDR3 protein: CASSLDLAGERGYTF; CDR3 DNA: TGTGCCAGCAGCTTGGATCTTGCAGGGGAGCGGGGCTACACCTTC
J gene: TRBJ2-7; D gene: TRBD2; V gene: TRBV11-2; clone size: few; CDR3 protein: CASSLAAKAGGSYEQYF; CDR3 DNA: TGTGCCAGCAGCTTAGCCGCGAAGGCGGGGGGATCCTACGAGCAGTACTTC
J gene: TRBJ1-6; D gene: TRBD1; V gene: TRBV3-1/TRBV3-2; clone size: -; CDR3 protein: CASSQVFIGTGNSPLHF; CDR3 DNA: TGTGCCAGCAGCCAGGTCTTTATTGGGACAGGGAATTCACCCCTCCACTTT
J gene: TRBJ1-1; D gene: -; V gene: TRBV18; clone size: -; CDR3 protein: CASSPVPDTNTEAFF; CDR3 DNA: TGTGCCAGCTCACCCGTCCCGGACACGAACACTGAAGCTTTCTTT
J gene: TRBJ2-3; D gene: TRBD1; V gene: TRBV3-1/TRBV3-2; clone size: -; CDR3 protein: CASSRTPGQGTDTQYF; CDR3 DNA: TGTGCCAGCAGCCGGACACCGGGACAGGGTACAGATACGCAGTATTTT
J gene: TRBJ1-1; D gene: -; V gene: TRBV18; clone size: -; CDR3 protein: CASSPRSGNMNTEAFF; CDR3 DNA: TGTGCCAGCTCACCCCGCTCCGGGAACATGAACACTGAAGCTTTCTTT
J gene: TRBJ1-3; D gene: -; V gene: TRBV6-5; clone size: -; CDR3 protein: CASSGRTLSGNTIYF; CDR3 DNA: TGTGCCAGCAGCGGAAGGACACTTTCTGGAAACACCATATATTTT
J gene: TRBJ1-2; D gene: -; V gene: TRBV11-2; clone size: -; CDR3 protein: CASSYAGSFDGYTF; CDR3 DNA: TGTGCCAGCAGCTACGCCGGGTCCTTCGACGGCTACACCTTC
J gene: TRBJ2-7; D gene: TRBD2; V gene: TRBV30; clone size: -; CDR3 protein: CAWRAREGEQYF; CDR3 DNA: TGTGCCTGGAGGGCGAGGGAGGGCGAGCAGTACTTC
J gene: TRBJ1-3; D gene: TRBD1; V gene: TRBV27; clone size: -; CDR3 protein: CASSLTGGSGNTIYF; CDR3 DNA: TGTGCCAGCAGTTTGACAGGGGGCTCTGGAAACACCATATATTTT
J gene: TRBJ2-7; D gene: -; V gene: TRBV30; clone size: once; CDR3 protein: CAWMGGGLYEQYF; CDR3 DNA: TGTGCCTGGATGGGCGGAGGACTTTACGAGCAGTACTTC
J gene: TRBJ1-5; D gene: -; V gene: TRBV28; clone size: -; CDR3 protein: CASSLGRGGQPQHF; CDR3 DNA: TGTGCCAGCAGTTTGGGGAGGGGCGGGCAGCCCCAGCATTTT
J gene: TRBJ2-1; D gene: TRBD2; V gene: TRBV4-1; clone size: -; CDR3 protein: CASSQDRGTTDNEQFF; CDR3 DNA: TGCGCCAGCAGCCAAGATCGCGGGACTACGGATAATGAGCAGTTCTTC
J gene: TRBJ1-4; D gene: -; V gene: TRBV7-8; clone size: -; CDR3 protein: CASSFGGSGEEKLFF; CDR3 DNA: TGTGCCAGCAGCTTTGGTGGGTCAGGGGAGGAAAAACTGTTTTTT